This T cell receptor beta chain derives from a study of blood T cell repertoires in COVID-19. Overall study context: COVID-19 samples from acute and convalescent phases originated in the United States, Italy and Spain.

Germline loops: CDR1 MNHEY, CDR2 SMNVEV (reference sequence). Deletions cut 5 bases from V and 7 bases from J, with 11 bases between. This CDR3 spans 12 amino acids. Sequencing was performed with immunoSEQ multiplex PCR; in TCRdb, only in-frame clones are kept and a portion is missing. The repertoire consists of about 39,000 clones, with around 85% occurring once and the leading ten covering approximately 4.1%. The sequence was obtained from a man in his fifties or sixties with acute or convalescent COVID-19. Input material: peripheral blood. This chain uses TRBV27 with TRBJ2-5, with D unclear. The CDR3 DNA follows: TGTGCCAGCAGTAAACCACCGGGGACCCAGTACTTC. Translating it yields CASSKPPGTQYF.